The T cell receptor beta chain described here comes from a study of shared clonotypes between healthy human individuals. This CDR3 region has 15 residues. The germline V gene encodes CDR1 SGHRS and CDR2 YFSETQ. Trimming took 1 base from V and 2 from J, leaving 12 bases between them. Sequenced by immunoSEQ multiplex PCR; TCRdb stores in-frame clones only, minus some. The table records some 500,000 clones, roughly 95% of them present only once. The sequenced sample was naive CD4+ T cells sorted from blood. The sample's subset: CD45RA+ positively selected. This receptor was obtained from a woman in her thirties in good health. This sequence joins TRBV5-1 and TRBJ1-1; D ambiguous. CDR3 residues: CASSLPPSVNTEAFF. DNA of the CDR3: TGCGCCAGCAGCTTGCCCCCGAGCGTCAACACTGAAGCTTTCTTT.